These 11 T cell receptor beta chains originate from one sample sequenced in a study of T-cell memory formation after mild COVID-19. TCRdb fed the 5' RACE reads into MiXCR, producing one record per CDR3 protein. The repertoire includes 250,000 to 300,000 distinct CDR3 sequences, roughly 16% of them detected once, and around 23% sits in the top ten. Specimen: PBMCs or a T cell subset sorted from them (not recorded which). The receptors derive from a man aged 18 to 30 who had mild COVID-19 (a few samples of this study predate the infection). Cell type and time point are not known.

The sample holds a few counts of this clonotype. This chain links TRBV5-1 with TRBJ2-1, with a possible D match to TRBD2 (6 bases). V was clipped by 6 bases and J by 8 bases, with 21 bases between them. The V gene's germline CDR1 is SGHRS and CDR2 YFSETQ. The CDR3 has 15 amino acids. The CDR3 bases are TGCGCCAGCACCCGTCGGGGGACGACCATGGATGAGCAGTTCTTC. This gives the protein CASTRRGTTMDEQFF. The variable domain in full, completed from reference TRBV5-1 and TRBJ2-1, reads KAGVTQTPRYLIKTRGQQVTLSCSPISGHRSVSWYQQTPGQGLQFLFEYFSETQRNKGNFPGRFSGRQFSNSRSEMNVSTLELGDSALYLCASTRRGTTMDEQFFGPGTRLTVL.

This clonotype was picked up a small number of times. The V and J genes are TRBV5-1 and TRBJ1-4; perhaps TRBD1 as D (5 bases). The CDR3 consists of 13 residues. Germline V gene sequence: CDR1 SGHRS, CDR2 YFSETQ. Between the trimmed V and J ends, which lost 4 bases and 8 bases, there was a span of 12 bases. CDR3: CASSQGHGEKLFF. The DNA of the CDR3 is TGCGCCAGCAGCCAGGGTCACGGCGAAAAACTGTTTTTT. Variable domain in full (rest from reference TRBV5-1 and TRBJ1-4): KAGVTQTPRYLIKTRGQQVTLSCSPISGHRSVSWYQQTPGQGLQFLFEYFSETQRNKGNFPGRFSGRQFSNSRSEMNVSTLELGDSALYLCASSQGHGEKLFFGSGTQLSVL.

This chain joins TRBV7-3 and TRBJ2-5; D gene uncertain. Germline V CDR1 and CDR2: SGHTA, FQGTGA. CDR3 length equals 13 residues. The V end was cut by 5 bases, the J end by 1 base, with 8 bases between. The CDR3 DNA reads as TGTGCCAGCAGCCTTACGTTCCAAGAGACCCAGTACTTC. This sequence encodes CASSLTFQETQYF.

This clonotype was seen at least ten times. V and J are TRBV5-1 and TRBJ2-4; 9 nucleotides match TRBD1. Germline CDR1 reads SGHRS; CDR2 reads YFSETQ. The length of the CDR3 is 16 residues. The J segment lost 9 bases and the V segment lost 4 bases, leaving 14 bases of the junction unmatched. The DNA of the CDR3 is TGCGCCAGCAGCCGCAGTTCTCTTCGACAGGGGGGCATTCAGTACTTC. It is translated as CASSRSSLRQGGIQYF.

V and J are TRBV10-3 and TRBJ1-2; D is possibly TRBD1 (5 bases). Trimming removed 0 bases at V and 4 bases at J, with 9 bases between. Germline CDR1 is ENHRY and CDR2 is SYGVKD. The CDR3 extends over 14 amino acids. This CDR3 reads CAISESGGGYGYTF. DNA for the CDR3: TGTGCCATCAGTGAGTCGGGGGGTGGCTATGGCTACACCTTC.

The rearrangement joins TRBV24-1 to TRBJ2-5; D may be TRBD1 (5 bases). CDR3 length equals 12 residues. CDR1 is KGHDR and CDR2 is SFDVKD in the germline V gene. Trimming took 9 bases from V and 4 from J, leaving 11 bases between them. CDR3 DNA sequence: TGTGCCACCGCAGGGAACGGAGAGACCCAGTACTTC. This gives the protein CATAGNGETQYF.

This chain's CDR3 is CASSQEGGDRASNYGYTF. The CDR3 DNA sequence: TGCGCCAGCAGCCAAGAGGGAGGTGATAGAGCTTCTAACTATGGCTACACCTTC. This chain uses TRBV4-3 with TRBJ1-2; D is unresolved. The germline V gene has CDR1 LGHNA and CDR2 YSLEER. The CDR3 has 18 residues. V was pared by 0 bases and J by 0 bases, with 17 bases between.

The rearrangement links TRBV6-5 to TRBJ2-1; the match to TRBD2 covers 14 bases. In germline, CDR1 is MNHEY, CDR2 SVGAGI. Trimming took 6 bases from V and 8 from J; bases not matched to a gene: 9. This CDR3 spans 16 amino acids. The CDR3 is CASSPRGLAGVDEQFF. The CDR3 nucleotides are TGTGCCAGCAGCCCCAGGGGACTAGCGGGGGTGGATGAGCAGTTCTTC.

The chain combines TRBV7-2 with TRBJ2-3; TRBD2 agrees at 9 bases. Looked up from germline, CDR1 is SGHTA and CDR2 is FQGNSA. This CDR3 has 14 amino acids. After removal of 8 bases from V and 5 bases from J, the junction contained 8 bases not matched to a gene. The CDR3 bases are TGTGCCAGCGACCGCGGGGGGGCGGGAGATACGCAGTATTTT. It codes for CASDRGGAGDTQYF.

This clonotype was counted at least ten times. The chain has TRBV6-5 and TRBJ1-1; TRBD1 aligns across 10 bases. Germline CDR1 reads MNHEY; CDR2 reads SVGAGI. The CDR3 is 15 amino acids. Unmatched junction bases numbered 10, after V lost 7 bases and J lost 5 bases. The DNA for the CDR3 is TGTGCCAGCACCGGGGGACAGGGGAGGTTAACTGAAGCTTTCTTT. Amino acid sequence: CASTGGQGRLTEAFF.

This clonotype has just a few counts. The J gene is TRBJ1-1, the V gene TRBV5-1; the D is unclear. Germline CDR1 SGHRS, CDR2 YFSETQ. This CDR3 has 16 amino acids. V lost 0 bases to trimming and J lost 4 bases, with 16 bases between them. The CDR3 nucleotides are TGCGCCAGCAGCTTGGATCCCCAGAGAGGCCGCACTGAAGCTTTCTTT. Translation: CASSLDPQRGRTEAFF. Together with reference TRBV5-1 and TRBJ1-1, the CDR3 gives the full variable domain: KAGVTQTPRYLIKTRGQQVTLSCSPISGHRSVSWYQQTPGQGLQFLFEYFSETQRNKGNFPGRFSGRQFSNSRSEMNVSTLELGDSALYLCASSLDPQRGRTEAFFGQGTRLTVV.